This T cell receptor (beta chain) was sequenced during a study of response to subunit inactivated influenza vaccine. General observations from the study: It was the authors' suggestion that each seasonal influenza vaccination recruits few new T cells.

One entry per CDR3 protein results from TCRdb running MiXCR on the RT-PCR reads. The sample contains around 540,000 distinct CDR3 sequences, 10% to 15% of which appear only once. This clonotype was seen a handful of times. Antigen unknown. With 5 bases clipped from V and 6 bases from J, the junction kept 6 bases outside the gene matches. Germline V lookup: CDR1 SGHVS, CDR2 FNYEAQ. The CDR3 runs to 14 residues. The sequences come from PBMCs from blood, collected on the day of vaccination. The rearrangement links TRBV7-6 to TRBJ2-3; 9 positions agree with TRBD2. The TCR originated in a man aged 50-59 years who received an inactivated influenza vaccine. The CDR3 spells CASSLASGADTQYF. DNA for the CDR3: TGTGCCAGCAGCCTTGCTAGCGGGGCGGATACGCAGTATTTT.